These T cell receptor beta chains were read from a single sample in a study of cytomegalovirus exposure and HLA in healthy donors. Sequenced by immunoSEQ multiplex PCR; TCRdb stores in-frame clones only, minus some. The sample yields 70,000 to 75,000 clones, about 95% seen once. The material sequenced was PBMCs. Receptors originate from a woman younger than 30 in good health and CMV-seropositive. Each CDR3 is given with its conserved first and last residue. Fields, in order: V gene, CDR3 protein.

V gene: TRBV7-2; CDR3 protein: CASSLRAGGKDTQYF
V gene: TRBV2; CDR3 protein: CASSEGQGAYNEQFF
V gene: TRBV11-2; CDR3 protein: CASSFSGYGRNEKLFF
V gene: TRBV6-1; CDR3 protein: CASIGTSVETQYF
V gene: TRBV9; CDR3 protein: CASSVAGQGVYNEQFF
V gene: TRBV10-2; CDR3 protein: CASSDGTSGRDEQFF
V gene: TRBV7-2; CDR3 protein: CASSFSQGTRITGELFF
V gene: TRBV5-6; CDR3 protein: CASSPLGHQNTGELFF
V gene: TRBV29-1; CDR3 protein: CSVRQGARDTQYF
V gene: TRBV5-4; CDR3 protein: CASSYGQASTDTQYF
V gene: TRBV9; CDR3 protein: CASSAWGVADTQYF
V gene: TRBV7-8; CDR3 protein: CASSLGRAPSYEQYF
V gene: TRBV19; CDR3 protein: CASSMGLGGRATDTQYF
V gene: TRBV9; CDR3 protein: CATLEDSTDTQYF
V gene: TRBV9; CDR3 protein: CASSVVSNYGYTF
V gene: TRBV19; CDR3 protein: CASSPRQGWNTGELFF
V gene: TRBV13; CDR3 protein: CASSLQNRASYEQYF
V gene: TRBV5-4; CDR3 protein: CASSLGSQDTQYF
V gene: TRBV19; CDR3 protein: CASSSGTGEFTEAFF
V gene: TRBV19; CDR3 protein: CASSISPPIAGEAHNEQFF
V gene: TRBV28; CDR3 protein: CASSPGLGRDYGYTF
V gene: TRBV29-1; CDR3 protein: CSVETGTSGGAARETQYF
V gene: TRBV10-2; CDR3 protein: CASSVAGPREQYF
V gene: TRBV9; CDR3 protein: CASSVATGKETQYF
V gene: TRBV5-4; CDR3 protein: CASQGQGAEAFF
V gene: TRBV5-1; CDR3 protein: CASSLIGQANTEAFF
V gene: TRBV5-4; CDR3 protein: CASSAAGGLEQYF
V gene: TRBV7-9; CDR3 protein: CASSSGTGMNEQYF
V gene: TRBV27; CDR3 protein: CASSPPRGNNTGELFF
V gene: TRBV29-1; CDR3 protein: CSVCGGLAGESQSYEQYF
V gene: TRBV18; CDR3 protein: CASSPSTDTDTQYF
V gene: TRBV30; CDR3 protein: CAWSVAGTSHSNQPQHF
V gene: TRBV30; CDR3 protein: CALTGGDPEKLFF
V gene: TRBV19; CDR3 protein: CASSIVNGGGYNEQFF
V gene: TRBV18; CDR3 protein: CASSSTDYNSPLHF
V gene: TRBV13; CDR3 protein: CASSLGIGQTAHEQYF
V gene: TRBV10-3; CDR3 protein: CAISELGQGQKLFF
V gene: TRBV7-7; CDR3 protein: CASSLRGNTGELFF
V gene: TRBV19; CDR3 protein: CASSIDRGETQYF
V gene: TRBV5-1; CDR3 protein: CASSLPPLAGGPNEQFF
V gene: TRBV27; CDR3 protein: CASSFSEEGINIQYF
V gene: TRBV7-8; CDR3 protein: CASSSGGPAYNEQFF
V gene: TRBV21-1; CDR3 protein: CASSPRTGDTEAFF
V gene: TRBV4-2; CDR3 protein: CASSQAESTQGEYGYTF
V gene: TRBV10-2; CDR3 protein: CASSESDARPQETQYF
V gene: TRBV5-1; CDR3 protein: CASSFRAGQGAGELFF
V gene: TRBV4-3; CDR3 protein: CASSQGLGGDEQYF
V gene: TRBV27; CDR3 protein: CASKSGGAYNEQFF
V gene: TRBV30; CDR3 protein: CAWSVRQGTGELFF
V gene: TRBV30; CDR3 protein: CAWSPQGLGYTF